The 30 T cell receptor beta chains listed next were all sequenced from one sample in a study of blood T cell repertoires in COVID-19. TCRdb's copy holds only in-frame clones and misses some; the assay was immunoSEQ multiplex PCR. Of fewer than 500,000 clones listed, roughly 86% were seen once; the top ten hold around 1%. Sequenced: peripheral blood. These receptors came from a human donor with acute or convalescent COVID-19. The donor label of this sample is uncertain.

This clone was recorded a few times. V and J are TRBV5-6 and TRBJ2-7, with TRBD1 identical over 9 bases. Germline CDR1 SGHDT, CDR2 YYEEEE. The CDR3 loop spans 14 amino acids. J was trimmed by 5 bases and V by 3 bases; bases with no gene match: 6. The CDR3 sequence is CASSWTGTGNEQYF. As DNA, the CDR3 is TGTGCCAGCAGCTGGACCGGGACAGGGAACGAGCAGTACTTC.

The count of this clone is one. The V and J genes are TRBV7-8 and TRBJ2-7; TRBD1 aligns across 7 bases. Germline loops: CDR1 SGHVS, CDR2 FQNEAQ. V gave up 7 bases and J gave up 2 bases; unmatched junction bases: 8. This CDR3 region has 14 residues. The CDR3 bases are TGTGCCAGCACCAACCGGGACAGACCCTACGAGCAGTACTTC. Its protein product is CASTNRDRPYEQYF.

This clone was recorded once. The chain combines TRBV6-5 with TRBJ1-1; 9 bases are shared with TRBD1. With V trimmed by 6 bases and J by 4 bases, 12 bases remained unmatched. Germline loops: CDR1 MNHEY, CDR2 SVGAGI. The CDR3 covers 16 residues. CDR3 protein: CASRYTGGARATEAFF. In nucleotides, the CDR3 is TGTGCCAGCAGGTACACAGGGGGCGCTCGTGCCACTGAAGCTTTCTTT.

The rearrangement joins TRBV18 to TRBJ2-7; 8 bases are a match to TRBD1. This CDR3 has 14 residues. The V and J ends lost 1 base and 4 bases, in that order; junction bases with no gene match: 3. The germline CDR1 and CDR2 sequences are KGHSH and LQKENI. CDR3 DNA sequence: TGTGCCAGCTCACCACAGGACAGGGTATACGAGCAGTACTTC. Translation: CASSPQDRVYEQYF.

The rearrangement links TRBV13 to TRBJ1-6; 7 bases line up with TRBD1. Germline V gene sequence: CDR1 PRHDT, CDR2 FYEKMQ (reference sequence). The CDR3 covers 14 residues. V dropped 4 bases and J dropped 5; count of bases not matched to a gene: 2. CDR3 bases: TGTGCCAGCAGCTCTCAGGGGGATAATTCACCCCTCCACTTT. Its protein is CASSSQGDNSPLHF. The variable domain in full, with the rest retrieved from reference TRBV13 and TRBJ1-6, is AAGVIQSPRHLIKEKRETATLKCYPIPRHDTVYWYQQGPGQDPQFLISFYEKMQSDKGSIPDRFSAQQFSDYHSELNMSSLELGDSALYFCASSSQGDNSPLHFGNGTRLTVT.

This clone appeared once. This rearrangement joins TRBV10-1 to TRBJ1-1; D is unresolved. This CDR3 is 13 amino acids long. In germline, CDR1 is WNHNN, CDR2 SYGVQD (reference sequence). The germline V and J ends were trimmed by 6 bases and 0 bases, with 8 bases remaining between them. CDR3 nucleotide sequence: TGCGCCAGCAGGGCGACACTGAACACTGAAGCTTTCTTT. This encodes CASRATLNTEAFF.

The table lists this clone with a count of one. The rearrangement uses TRBV18 and TRBJ1-2; 8 bases map to TRBD1. J lost 5 bases, V lost 3 bases, and 5 bases had no gene match. Germline V gene data show CDR1 as KGHSH and CDR2 as LQKENI. The CDR3 has 14 residues. This CDR3 reads CASSPVTGGYGYTF. In DNA, the CDR3 is TGTGCCAGCTCACCCGTCACAGGGGGTTATGGCTACACCTTC. Full variable domain (outside the CDR3, taken from reference TRBV18 and TRBJ1-2): NAGVMQNPRHLVRRRGQEARLRCSPMKGHSHVYWYRQLPEEGLKFMVYLQKENIIDESGMPKERFSAEFPKEGPSILRIQQVVRGDSAAYFCASSPVTGGYGYTFGSGTRLTVV.

The V call is TRBV14, the J call TRBJ1-3; TRBD1 is a possible D gene (6 bases). This CDR3 comprises 14 residues. V gave up 3 bases and J gave up 4 bases, with 10 bases separating them. The germline V gene encodes CDR1 SGHDN and CDR2 FVKESK. The CDR3 DNA follows: TGTGCCAGCAGCCACTCAGGGGCCGGAAACACCATATATTTT. Translation: CASSHSGAGNTIYF.

This rearrangement joins TRBV5-4 to TRBJ2-7; D perhaps matches TRBD2 (5 bases). The CDR3 runs 14 residues. Trimming removed 2 bases at V and 0 bases at J, with 9 bases between. CDR1 and CDR2 (germline): SGHNT, YYREEE (reference sequence). CDR3: CASSFWGVSYEQYF. Written as DNA, the CDR3 is TGTGCCAGCAGCTTCTGGGGAGTCTCCTACGAGCAGTACTTC.

The gene calls are TRBV2 and TRBJ1-5, with D possibly being TRBD1 (5 bases). V lost 2 bases and J lost 5, with 10 bases in between. The germline gives CDR1 SNHLY, CDR2 FYNNEI. This CDR3 comprises 14 residues. This CDR3 is CASSEKQVYQPQHF. The CDR3 DNA reads as TGTGCCAGCAGTGAAAAACAGGTTTATCAGCCCCAGCATTTT.

The gene calls are TRBV11-2 and TRBJ2-3; D remains unclear. Per the germline V gene, CDR1 is SGHAT and CDR2 is FQNNGV. V gave up 6 bases and J gave up 0 bases, with 4 bases separating them. The CDR3 has 12 residues. This CDR3 is CASRRSTDTQYF. The CDR3 coding sequence is TGTGCCAGCAGGAGAAGCACAGATACGCAGTATTTT.

The chain joins TRBV2 to TRBJ1-6; a possible D gene is TRBD1 (5 bases). The CDR3 sequence is 13 residues long. V lost 6 bases and J 7 bases, leaving 10 bases between the germline ends. Germline-derived CDR1 and CDR2 are SNHLY and FYNNEI. The CDR3 coding sequence is TGTGCCAGCAGGACTCCAGGGAATTCACCCCTCCACTTT. Encoded protein: CASRTPGNSPLHF.

The V and J genes are TRBV20-1 and TRBJ2-4, with 7 bases aligning to TRBD1. With 4 bases clipped from V and 10 bases from J, the junction kept 4 bases outside the gene matches. From germline, CDR1 is DFQATT and CDR2 SNEGSKA (reference sequence). This CDR3 has 11 amino acids. CDR3 loop: CSATQGNIQYF. CDR3 DNA: TGCAGTGCTACACAGGGGAATATTCAGTACTTC.

This chain joins TRBV30 and TRBJ2-5; 7 bases match TRBD2. The CDR3 has 16 amino acids. Germline V gene lookup returns CDR1 GTSNPN and CDR2 SVGIG (reference sequence). V shed 0 bases, J shed 5 bases, and the junction held 12 bases outside the gene matches. The CDR3, as DNA: TGTGCCTGGAGTGTAGGGCGGGGGATTAAAAGGGAGACCCAGTACTTC. Translating gives CAWSVGRGIKRETQYF.

A note on this clone: Other DNA sequences of this sample code for an identical CDR3. This sequence joins TRBV5-8 and TRBJ1-5; D gene ambiguous. CDR1 is SGHTS, CDR2 YDEGEE, per germline. There are 12 residues in the CDR3. V was clipped by 4 bases and J by 4 bases, with 6 bases between them. CDR3 nucleotides: TGTGCCAGCAGCCCACGGAATCAGCCCCAGCATTTT. Amino acid sequence: CASSPRNQPQHF.

The rearrangement joins TRBV7-7 to TRBJ2-5; D unclear. V was clipped by 2 bases and J by 2 bases, with 9 bases between them. The length of the CDR3 is 14 residues. Germline V lookup: CDR1 SSHAT, CDR2 FNYEAQ (reference sequence). The CDR3 loop is CASSLLTGQETQYF. CDR3 nucleotides: TGTGCCAGCAGCTTACTGACTGGGCAAGAGACCCAGTACTTC.

The CDR3 nucleotides read TGTGCCAGCAGTGAAGAGTCCGGGATCGGGTCGGTCTTCTTT. Translating it yields CASSEESGIGSVFF. The chain carries TRBV2 and TRBJ1-1; D not certain. Between the trimmed V and J ends, which lost 1 base and 14 bases, there was a span of 20 bases. From germline, CDR1 is SNHLY and CDR2 FYNNEI. This CDR3 is 14 amino acids long.

This clone came up many times. The V call is TRBV7-2, the J call TRBJ1-2, with a weak D call TRBD1 (5 bases). The germline V and J ends were trimmed by 2 bases and 8 bases, with 15 bases remaining between them. The CDR3 is 14 amino acids. Germline V gene data show CDR1 as SGHTA and CDR2 as FQGNSA. CDR3 sequence (DNA): TGTGCCAGCAGCTTATTGTGGCCAGGGTTCGGCTACACCTTC. It encodes CASSLLWPGFGYTF.

The chain carries TRBV7-9 and TRBJ2-2; the D is unclear. The CDR3 runs to 13 residues. The germline V and J ends were trimmed by 2 bases and 6 bases, with 7 bases remaining between them. Germline values: CDR1 SEHNR, CDR2 FQNEAQ (reference sequence). CDR3 DNA: TGTGCCAGCAGCTTATTTCGGGCCGGGGAGCTGTTTTTT. Translating it yields CASSLFRAGELFF. Together with reference TRBV7-9 and TRBJ2-2, the CDR3 gives the full variable domain: DTGVSQNPRHKITKRGQNVTFRCDPISEHNRLYWYRQTLGQGPEFLTYFQNEAQLEKSRLLSDRFSAERPKGSFSTLEIQRTEQGDSAMYLCASSLFRAGELFFGEGSRLTVL.

A single count supports this clone. The chain has TRBV4-1 and TRBJ1-1; D not resolved. Per the germline V gene, CDR1 is MGHRA and CDR2 is YSYEKL. This CDR3 is 14 amino acids long. V was clipped by 0 bases and J by 8 bases, with 13 bases between them. CDR3 sequence (DNA): TGCGCCAGCAGCCAAGACCCTGGTCGAGCAGAAGCTTTCTTT. Residues: CASSQDPGRAEAFF.

The V call is TRBV30, the J call TRBJ1-2, with D possibly being TRBD1 (6 bases). Germline loops: CDR1 GTSNPN, CDR2 SVGIG (reference sequence). Trimming removed 1 base from V and 3 bases from J, with 15 bases in between. This CDR3 spans 15 amino acids. CDR3 residues: CAWSALSQGYYGYTF. The CDR3 nucleotides are TGTGCCTGGAGTGCACTTTCACAGGGCTACTATGGCTACACCTTC.

The chain combines TRBV5-5 with TRBJ1-3, with D hard to call. Trimming cost V 5 bases and J 1 base, with 7 bases left between them. Germline V CDR1 and CDR2: SGHKS, YYEKEE (reference sequence). CDR3 length equals 13 residues. CDR3 amino acids: CASSQWSGNTIYF. CDR3 nucleotides: TGTGCCAGCAGTCAGTGGTCTGGAAACACCATATATTTT.

The chain links TRBV30 to TRBJ1-1; D is perhaps TRBD1 (5 bases). Germline CDR1 GTSNPN, CDR2 SVGIG (reference sequence). The CDR3 runs 12 residues. V dropped 1 base and J dropped 6 bases, with 9 bases sitting between them. The CDR3 is CAWSAGRSEAFF. The CDR3 coding sequence is TGTGCCTGGAGTGCAGGGCGATCTGAAGCTTTCTTT.

V and J are TRBV15 and TRBJ1-2; D is ambiguous. The CDR3 covers 15 residues. Germline V gene data show CDR1 as LNHNV and CDR2 as YYDKDF (reference sequence). V lost 4 bases and J lost 5, with 17 bases in between. This CDR3 is CATSTALGAAYGYTF. The DNA for the CDR3 is TGTGCCACCAGCACAGCCCTGGGAGCGGCATATGGCTACACCTTC.

About this clone: Distinct nucleotide sequences in the sample also encode this CDR3. This chain joins TRBV18 and TRBJ1-5; D is uncertain. The CDR3 runs to 13 residues. In germline, CDR1 is KGHSH, CDR2 LQKENI. The V end lost 6 bases, the J end lost 1 base, and 7 bases lay between the germline ends. CDR3 region: CASSLQSNQPQHF. Written as DNA, the CDR3 is TGTGCCAGCTCCCTACAGAGCAATCAGCCCCAGCATTTT.

This clone occurred once. The J gene is TRBJ2-5, the V gene TRBV7-9; 8 bases match TRBD2. This CDR3 has 15 residues. V lost 4 bases to trimming and J lost 5 bases; unmatched junction nucleotides: 9. Germline V CDR1 and CDR2: SEHNR, FQNEAQ (reference sequence). For the CDR3, the DNA is TGTGCCAGCAGCTCCTCGCGGGGGGCACGGGAGACCCAGTACTTC. As protein: CASSSSRGARETQYF.

The gene calls are TRBV7-8 and TRBJ2-7; 11 bases are shared with TRBD2. The CDR3 loop spans 15 amino acids. Germline CDR1 reads SGHVS; CDR2 reads FQNEAQ. V shed 5 bases and J 3 bases; nucleotides not matched to a gene: 6. The CDR3 nucleotides read TGTGCCAGCAGCGATCCTAGCGGGGGGATCTACGAGCAGTACTTC. Amino acid sequence: CASSDPSGGIYEQYF. The full variable domain, in which reference TRBV7-8 and TRBJ2-7 provide the parts outside the CDR3, is GAGVSQSPRYKVAKRGQDVALRCDPISGHVSLFWYQQALGQGPEFLTYFQNEAQLDKSGLPSDRFFAERPEGSVSTLKIQRTQQEDSAVYLCASSDPSGGIYEQYFGPGTRLTVT.

The chain recombines TRBV10-3 with TRBJ2-3; 7 nucleotides match TRBD2. J gave up 5 bases and V 2 bases, and 4 bases lay outside the gene matches. This CDR3 region has 14 residues. CDR1 and CDR2 from the germline V gene are ENHRY and SYGVKD. CDR3 in DNA: TGTGCCATCAGTGAGCGGGAGGCGAAAGATACGCAGTATTTT. This encodes CAISEREAKDTQYF.

V gene TRBV18 combines with J gene TRBJ2-7; 9 bases line up with TRBD1. There are 14 residues in the CDR3. Germline assignment: CDR1 KGHSH and CDR2 LQKENI. The V gene end was trimmed by 9 bases and the J gene end by 6 bases; junction bases not matched to a gene: 12. CDR3 residues: CASGPGQGTSEQYF. The CDR3 DNA follows: TGTGCCAGTGGACCGGGACAGGGAACGAGCGAGCAGTACTTC.

The chain carries TRBV18 and TRBJ2-7, with 7 bases identical to TRBD1. CDR1 and CDR2 from the germline V gene are KGHSH and LQKENI. The CDR3 runs to 17 residues. V was clipped by 2 bases and J by 6 bases; unmatched bases: 16. The CDR3 DNA sequence: TGTGCCAGCTCACCAACTGCCCCGGGACAGCTCACCCTCGAGCAGTACTTC. Translation: CASSPTAPGQLTLEQYF.